This T cell receptor beta chain was recorded in a study of blood T cell repertoires in COVID-19. Across the study: From the United States, Italy and Spain came samples of acute and convalescent COVID-19. PBMCs, B-cell-depleted T cells, or T cells were the source of the cDNA or gDNA that made up the material.

This clone appeared a few times. The germline gives CDR1 SGHTA, CDR2 FQGNSA. Deletions cut 5 bases from V and 7 bases from J, with 15 bases between. The length of the CDR3 is 14 residues. Authors' analysis steps: Reference gene primer amplification gave estimated nucleated cell counts. Sequencing was performed with immunoSEQ multiplex PCR; in TCRdb, only in-frame clones are kept and a portion is missing. That table supplies the V and J calls and clone size; D and trimming were determined from the DNA. The top ten clones hold 4.9% of a sample with approximately 230,000 clones, 82% of them seen once. V usage is TRBV7-2 and J usage is TRBJ1-5, with D possibly matching TRBD1 (5 bases). Sequencing was done on a sample of peripheral blood. The source is a woman older than 75 with active or convalescent COVID-19. The CDR3 reads CASSPTAMGQPQHF. The CDR3, as DNA: TGTGCCAGCAGCCCGACAGCTATGGGCCAGCCCCAGCATTTT. The variable domain in full, with the rest retrieved from reference TRBV7-2 and TRBJ1-5, is GAGVSQSPSNKVTEKGKDVELRCDPISGHTALYWYRQSLGQGLEFLIYFQGNSAPDKSGLPSDRFSAERTGGSVSTLTIQRTQQEDSAVYLCASSPTAMGQPQHFGDGTRLSIL.